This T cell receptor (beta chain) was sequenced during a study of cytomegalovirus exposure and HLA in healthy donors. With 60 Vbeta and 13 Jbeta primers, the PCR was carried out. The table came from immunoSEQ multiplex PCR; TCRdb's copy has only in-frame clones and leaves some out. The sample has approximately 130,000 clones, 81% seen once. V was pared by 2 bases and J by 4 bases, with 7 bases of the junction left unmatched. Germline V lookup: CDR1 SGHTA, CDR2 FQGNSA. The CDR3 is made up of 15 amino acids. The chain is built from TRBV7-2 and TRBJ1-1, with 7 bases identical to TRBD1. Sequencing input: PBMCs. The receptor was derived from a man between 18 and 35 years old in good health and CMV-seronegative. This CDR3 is CASSLFQGVSTEAFF. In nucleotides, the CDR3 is TGTGCCAGCAGCTTATTTCAGGGGGTCTCCACTGAAGCTTTCTTT.